This T cell receptor (beta chain) was recovered during a study of CDR3 diversity in severe acne. In its sample, this clonotype was seen once. Germline V CDR1 and CDR2: LGHNA, YNFKEQ. This CDR3 contains 16 residues. Deletions cut 1 base from V and 6 bases from J, with 16 bases between. Each CDR3 protein is one row after TCRdb ran MiXCR on the PCR reads. This table holds approximately 97,000 distinct CDR3 sequences, roughly half found once. The sequencing input was blood. The receptor was derived from a male donor with acne. The rearrangement uses TRBV4-2 and TRBJ1-5; D might be TRBD1 (5 bases). This chain's CDR3 is CASSQVITAGRQPQHF. The CDR3, as DNA: TGTGCCAGCAGCCAAGTTATAACAGCGGGACGTCAGCCCCAGCATTTT.